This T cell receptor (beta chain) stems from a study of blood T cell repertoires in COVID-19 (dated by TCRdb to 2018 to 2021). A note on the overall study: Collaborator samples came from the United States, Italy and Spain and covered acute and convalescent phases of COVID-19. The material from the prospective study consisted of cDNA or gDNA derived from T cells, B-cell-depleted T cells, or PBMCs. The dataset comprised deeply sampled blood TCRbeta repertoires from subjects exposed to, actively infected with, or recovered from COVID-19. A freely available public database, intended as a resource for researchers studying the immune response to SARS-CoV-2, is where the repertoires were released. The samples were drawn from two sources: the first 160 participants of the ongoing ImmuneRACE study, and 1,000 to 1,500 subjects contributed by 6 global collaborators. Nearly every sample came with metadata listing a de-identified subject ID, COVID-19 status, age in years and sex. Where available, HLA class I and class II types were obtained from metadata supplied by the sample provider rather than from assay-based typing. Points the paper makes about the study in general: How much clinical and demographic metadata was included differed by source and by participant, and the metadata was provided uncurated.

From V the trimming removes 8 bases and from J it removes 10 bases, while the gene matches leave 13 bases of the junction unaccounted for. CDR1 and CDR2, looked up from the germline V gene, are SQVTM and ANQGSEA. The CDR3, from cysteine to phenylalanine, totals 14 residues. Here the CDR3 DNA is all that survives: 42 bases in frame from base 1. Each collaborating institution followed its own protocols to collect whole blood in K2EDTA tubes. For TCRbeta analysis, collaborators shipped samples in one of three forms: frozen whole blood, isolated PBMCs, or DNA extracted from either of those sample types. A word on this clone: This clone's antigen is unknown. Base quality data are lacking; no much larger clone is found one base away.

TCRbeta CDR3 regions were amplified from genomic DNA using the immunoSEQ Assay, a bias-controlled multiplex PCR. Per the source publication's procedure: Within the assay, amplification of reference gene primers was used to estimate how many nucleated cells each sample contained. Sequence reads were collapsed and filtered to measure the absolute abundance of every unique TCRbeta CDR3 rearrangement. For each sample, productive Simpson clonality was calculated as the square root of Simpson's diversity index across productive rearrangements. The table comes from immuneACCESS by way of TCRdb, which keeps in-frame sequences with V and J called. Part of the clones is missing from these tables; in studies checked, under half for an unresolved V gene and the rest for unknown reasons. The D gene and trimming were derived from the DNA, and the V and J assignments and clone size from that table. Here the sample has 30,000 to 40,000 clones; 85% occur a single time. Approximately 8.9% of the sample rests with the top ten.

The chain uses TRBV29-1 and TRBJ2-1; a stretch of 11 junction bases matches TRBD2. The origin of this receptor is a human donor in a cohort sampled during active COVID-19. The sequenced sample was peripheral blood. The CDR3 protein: CSYTNGLAGTEQFF. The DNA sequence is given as TGCAGCTACACCAATGGACTAGCGGGTACCGAGCAGTTCTTC.